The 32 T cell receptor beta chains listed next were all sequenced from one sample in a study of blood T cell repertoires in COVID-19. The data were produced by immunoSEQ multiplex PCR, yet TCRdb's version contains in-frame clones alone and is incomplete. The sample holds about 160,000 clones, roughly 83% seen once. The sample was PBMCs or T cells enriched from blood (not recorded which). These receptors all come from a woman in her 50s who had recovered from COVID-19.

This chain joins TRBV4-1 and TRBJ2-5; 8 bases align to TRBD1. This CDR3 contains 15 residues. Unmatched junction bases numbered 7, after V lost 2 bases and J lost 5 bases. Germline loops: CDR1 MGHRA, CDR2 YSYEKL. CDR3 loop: CASSQNSGGRETQYF. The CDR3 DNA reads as TGCGCCAGCAGCCAAAACTCAGGGGGCCGGGAGACCCAGTACTTC.

CDR3 protein: CASSGPQGNQPQHF. The CDR3 bases are TGTGCCAGCAGTGGGCCGCAGGGCAATCAGCCCCAGCATTTT. The chain carries TRBV25-1 and TRBJ1-5; D is ambiguous. The length of the CDR3 is 14 residues. Germline V gives CDR1 MGHDK, CDR2 SYGVNS. Trimming removed 4 bases at V and 2 bases at J, with 9 bases between.

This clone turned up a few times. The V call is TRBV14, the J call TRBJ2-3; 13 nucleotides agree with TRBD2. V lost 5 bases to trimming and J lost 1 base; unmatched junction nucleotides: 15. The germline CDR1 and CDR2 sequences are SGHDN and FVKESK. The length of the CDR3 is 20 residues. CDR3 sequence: CASSLRLTSGRAFGTDTQYF. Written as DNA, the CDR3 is TGTGCCAGCAGCTTGCGGCTAACTAGCGGGAGGGCCTTTGGCACAGATACGCAGTATTTT.

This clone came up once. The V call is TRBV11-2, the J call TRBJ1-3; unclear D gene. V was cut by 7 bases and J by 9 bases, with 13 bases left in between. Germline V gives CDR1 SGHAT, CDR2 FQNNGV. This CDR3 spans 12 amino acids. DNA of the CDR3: TGTGCCAGCACCGCGATCTTGAGCACCATATATTTT. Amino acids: CASTAILSTIYF.

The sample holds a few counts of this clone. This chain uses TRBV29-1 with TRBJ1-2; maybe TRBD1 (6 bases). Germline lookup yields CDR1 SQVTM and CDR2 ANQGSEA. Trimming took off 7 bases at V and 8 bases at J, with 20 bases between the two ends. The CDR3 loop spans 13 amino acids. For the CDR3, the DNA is TGCAGCGGTGGGACATCCCATGACGGGGGCTACACCTTC. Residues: CSGGTSHDGGYTF.

CDR3 nucleotides: TGTGCCACCAGTGGGACCGGGACAGGGCAAGAGACCCAGTACTTC. Amino acids: CATSGTGTGQETQYF. V gene TRBV24-1 combines with J gene TRBJ2-5; 9 nucleotides line up with TRBD1. The V and J ends lost 5 bases and 2 bases, in that order; junction bases with no gene match: 5. This CDR3 has 15 amino acids. The V gene's germline CDR1 is KGHDR and CDR2 SFDVKD.

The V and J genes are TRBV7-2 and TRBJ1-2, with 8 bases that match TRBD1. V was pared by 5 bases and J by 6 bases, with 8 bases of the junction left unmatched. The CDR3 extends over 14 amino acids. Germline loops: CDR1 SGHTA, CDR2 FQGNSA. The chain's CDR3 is CASSPGQGGHGYTF. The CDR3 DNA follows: TGTGCCAGCAGCCCCGGACAGGGAGGGCATGGCTACACCTTC.

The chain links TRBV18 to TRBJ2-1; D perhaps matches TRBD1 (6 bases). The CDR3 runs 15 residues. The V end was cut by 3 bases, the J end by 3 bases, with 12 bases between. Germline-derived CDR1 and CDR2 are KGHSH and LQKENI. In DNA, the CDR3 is TGTGCCAGCTCACCTGTGCAGGGGCGCTACAATGAGCAGTTCTTC. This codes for CASSPVQGRYNEQFF. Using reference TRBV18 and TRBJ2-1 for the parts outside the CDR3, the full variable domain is NAGVMQNPRHLVRRRGQEARLRCSPMKGHSHVYWYRQLPEEGLKFMVYLQKENIIDESGMPKERFSAEFPKEGPSILRIQQVVRGDSAAYFCASSPVQGRYNEQFFGPGTRLTVL.

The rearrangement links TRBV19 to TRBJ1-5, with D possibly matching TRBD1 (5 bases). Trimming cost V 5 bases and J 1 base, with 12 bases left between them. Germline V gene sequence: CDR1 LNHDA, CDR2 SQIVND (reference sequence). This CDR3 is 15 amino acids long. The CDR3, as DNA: TGTGCCAGTAGTCAGGGTAGTGGGAGCAATCAGCCCCAGCATTTT. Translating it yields CASSQGSGSNQPQHF.

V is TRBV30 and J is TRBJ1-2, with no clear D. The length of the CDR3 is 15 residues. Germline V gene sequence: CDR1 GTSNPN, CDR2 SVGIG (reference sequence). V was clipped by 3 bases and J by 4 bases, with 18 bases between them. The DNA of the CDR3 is TGTGCCTGGAGATCGTATAGCGGCGGCTCCTATGGCTACACCTTC. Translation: CAWRSYSGGSYGYTF.

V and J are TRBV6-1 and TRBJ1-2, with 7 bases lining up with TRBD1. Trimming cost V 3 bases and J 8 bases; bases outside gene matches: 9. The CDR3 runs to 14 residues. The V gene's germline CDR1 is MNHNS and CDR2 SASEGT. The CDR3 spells CASSDPTGTRGYTF. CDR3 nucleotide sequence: TGTGCCAGCAGTGACCCGACAGGGACCCGGGGCTACACCTTC.

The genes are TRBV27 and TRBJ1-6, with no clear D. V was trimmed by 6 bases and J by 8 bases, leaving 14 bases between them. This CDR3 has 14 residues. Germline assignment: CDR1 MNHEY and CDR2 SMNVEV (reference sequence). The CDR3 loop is CASSPGREDSPLHF. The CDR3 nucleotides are TGTGCCAGCAGCCCGGGGAGGGAGGATTCACCCCTCCACTTT.

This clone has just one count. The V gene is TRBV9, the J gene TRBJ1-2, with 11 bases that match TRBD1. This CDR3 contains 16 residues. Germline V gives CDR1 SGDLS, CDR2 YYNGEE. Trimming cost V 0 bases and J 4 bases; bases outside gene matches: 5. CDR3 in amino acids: CASSVVQDRGPYGYTF. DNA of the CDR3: TGTGCCAGCAGCGTAGTGCAGGACAGGGGGCCCTATGGCTACACCTTC.

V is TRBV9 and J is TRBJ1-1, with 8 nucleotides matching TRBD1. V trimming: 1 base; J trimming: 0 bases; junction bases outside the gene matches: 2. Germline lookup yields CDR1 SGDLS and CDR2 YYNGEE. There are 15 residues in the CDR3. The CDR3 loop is CASSVSGGMNTEAFF. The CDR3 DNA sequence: TGTGCCAGCAGCGTATCAGGGGGCATGAACACTGAAGCTTTCTTT.

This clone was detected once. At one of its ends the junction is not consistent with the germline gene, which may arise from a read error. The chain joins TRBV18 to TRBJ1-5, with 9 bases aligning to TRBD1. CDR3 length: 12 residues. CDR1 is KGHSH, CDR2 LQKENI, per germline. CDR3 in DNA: TGTGCCAGCTCACCGGGACAGGGCAAACCTGAATTT. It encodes CASSPGQGKPEF.

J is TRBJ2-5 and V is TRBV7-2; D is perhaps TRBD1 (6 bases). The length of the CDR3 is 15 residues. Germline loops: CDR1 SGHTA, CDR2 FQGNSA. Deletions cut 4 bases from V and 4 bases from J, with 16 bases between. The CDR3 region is CASSSRTAPVETQYF. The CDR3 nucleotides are TGTGCCAGCAGCTCAAGGACAGCTCCCGTAGAGACCCAGTACTTC.

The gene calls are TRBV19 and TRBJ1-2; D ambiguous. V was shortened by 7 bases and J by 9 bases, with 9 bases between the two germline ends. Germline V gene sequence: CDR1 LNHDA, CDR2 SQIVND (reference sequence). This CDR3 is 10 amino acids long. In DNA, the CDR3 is TGTGCCAGTACAACAGTCTGCTACACCTTC. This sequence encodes CASTTVCYTF.

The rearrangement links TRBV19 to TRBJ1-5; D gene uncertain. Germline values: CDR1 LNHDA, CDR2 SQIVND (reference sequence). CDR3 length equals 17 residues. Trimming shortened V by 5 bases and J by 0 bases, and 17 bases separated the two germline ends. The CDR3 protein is CASSPEFTGYSNQPQHF. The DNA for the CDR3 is TGTGCCAGTAGTCCCGAATTCACGGGTTATAGCAATCAGCCCCAGCATTTT.

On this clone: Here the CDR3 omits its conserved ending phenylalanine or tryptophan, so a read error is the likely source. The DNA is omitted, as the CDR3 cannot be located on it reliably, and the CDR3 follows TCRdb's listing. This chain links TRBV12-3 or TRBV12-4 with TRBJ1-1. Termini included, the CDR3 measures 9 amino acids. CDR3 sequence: CASSLYNLE.

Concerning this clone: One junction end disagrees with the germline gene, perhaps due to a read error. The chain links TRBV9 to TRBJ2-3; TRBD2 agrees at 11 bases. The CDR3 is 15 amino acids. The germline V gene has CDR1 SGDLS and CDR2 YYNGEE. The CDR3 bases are TGTGCCAGCAACGTAGCGGGAGGGAGTACAGATACGCAGTATTTT. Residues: CASNVAGGSTDTQYF. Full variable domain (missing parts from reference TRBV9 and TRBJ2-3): DSGVTQTPKHLITATGQRVTLRCSPRSGDLSVYWYQQSLDQGLQFLIQYYNGEERAKGNILERFSAQQFPDLHSELNLSSLELGDSALYFCASNVAGGSTDTQYFGPGTRLTVL.

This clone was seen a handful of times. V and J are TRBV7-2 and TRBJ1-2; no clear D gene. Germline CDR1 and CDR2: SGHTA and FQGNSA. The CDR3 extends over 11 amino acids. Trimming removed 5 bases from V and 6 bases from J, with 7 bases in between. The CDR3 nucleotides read TGTGCCAGCAGCCCGGTCGATGGCTACACCTTC. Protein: CASSPVDGYTF.

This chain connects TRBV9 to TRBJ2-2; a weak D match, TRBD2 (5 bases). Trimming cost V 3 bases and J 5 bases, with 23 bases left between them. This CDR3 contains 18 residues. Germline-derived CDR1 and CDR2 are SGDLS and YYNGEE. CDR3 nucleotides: TGTGCCAGCAGCGATCCCCATTCGGGGAGCTTAGGGACCGGGGAGCTGTTTTTT. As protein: CASSDPHSGSLGTGELFF.

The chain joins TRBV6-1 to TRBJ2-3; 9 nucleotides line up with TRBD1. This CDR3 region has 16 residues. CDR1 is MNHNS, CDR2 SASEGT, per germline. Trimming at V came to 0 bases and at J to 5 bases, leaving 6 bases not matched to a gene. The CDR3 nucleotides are TGTGCCAGCAGTGAAGCGCCGGGACAGGGAAAAGATACGCAGTATTTT. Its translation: CASSEAPGQGKDTQYF.

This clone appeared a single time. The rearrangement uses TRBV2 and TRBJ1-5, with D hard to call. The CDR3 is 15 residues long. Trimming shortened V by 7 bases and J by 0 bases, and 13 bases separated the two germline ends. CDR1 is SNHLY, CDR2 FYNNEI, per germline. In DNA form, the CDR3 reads TGTGCCAGCACCTGGGGAGATTATAGCAATCAGCCCCAGCATTTT. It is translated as CASTWGDYSNQPQHF. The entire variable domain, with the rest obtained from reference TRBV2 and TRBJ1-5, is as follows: EPEVTQTPSHQVTQMGQEVILRCVPISNHLYFYWYRQILGQKVEFLVSFYNNEISEKSEIFDDQFSVERPDGSNFTLKIRSTKLEDSAMYFCASTWGDYSNQPQHFGDGTRLSIL.

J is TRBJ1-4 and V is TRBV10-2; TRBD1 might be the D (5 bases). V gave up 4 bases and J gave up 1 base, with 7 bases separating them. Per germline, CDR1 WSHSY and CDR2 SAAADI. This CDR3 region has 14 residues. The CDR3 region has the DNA TGCGCCAGCAGTGTAAGGGGAACTAATGAAAAACTGTTTTTT. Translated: CASSVRGTNEKLFF.

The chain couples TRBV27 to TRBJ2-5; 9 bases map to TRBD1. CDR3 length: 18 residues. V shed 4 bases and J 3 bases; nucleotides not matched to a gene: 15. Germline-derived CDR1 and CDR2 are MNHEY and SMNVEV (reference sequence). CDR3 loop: CASSSTVPGQGYEETQYF. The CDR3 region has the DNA TGTGCCAGCAGTTCAACTGTACCGGGACAGGGATATGAAGAGACCCAGTACTTC.

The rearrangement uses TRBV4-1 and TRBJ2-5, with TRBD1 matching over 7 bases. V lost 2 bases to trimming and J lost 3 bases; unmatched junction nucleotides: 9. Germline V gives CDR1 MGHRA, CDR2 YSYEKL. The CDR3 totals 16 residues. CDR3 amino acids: CASSQSGTAAEETQYF. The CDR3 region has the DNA TGCGCCAGCAGCCAATCCGGGACAGCCGCGGAAGAGACCCAGTACTTC.

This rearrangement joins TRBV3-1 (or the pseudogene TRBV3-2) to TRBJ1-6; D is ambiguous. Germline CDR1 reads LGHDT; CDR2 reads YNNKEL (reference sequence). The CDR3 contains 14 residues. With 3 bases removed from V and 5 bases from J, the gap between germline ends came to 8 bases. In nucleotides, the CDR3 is TGTGCCAGCAGCCATCGTCAGAATAATTCACCCCTCCACTTT. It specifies CASSHRQNNSPLHF.

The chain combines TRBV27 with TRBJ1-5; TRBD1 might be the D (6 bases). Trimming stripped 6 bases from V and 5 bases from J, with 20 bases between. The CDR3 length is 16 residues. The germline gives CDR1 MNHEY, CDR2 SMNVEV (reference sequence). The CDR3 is CASRGGGEGFYQPQHF. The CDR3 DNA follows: TGTGCCAGCAGGGGGGGCGGGGAGGGGTTTTATCAGCCCCAGCATTTT.

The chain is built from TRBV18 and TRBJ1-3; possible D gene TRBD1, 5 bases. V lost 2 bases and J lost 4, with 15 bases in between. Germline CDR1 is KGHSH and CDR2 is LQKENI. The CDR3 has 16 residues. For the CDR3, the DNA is TGTGCCAGCTCACCATACGATGTCCAGGGCGGAAACACCATATATTTT. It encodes CASSPYDVQGGNTIYF.

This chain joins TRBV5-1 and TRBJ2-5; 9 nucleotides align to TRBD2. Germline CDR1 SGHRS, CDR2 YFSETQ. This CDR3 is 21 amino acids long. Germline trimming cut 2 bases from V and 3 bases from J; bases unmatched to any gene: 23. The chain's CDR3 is CASSLRGISAGGRVNKETQYF. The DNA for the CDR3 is TGCGCCAGCAGCTTAAGGGGGATATCAGCGGGGGGCCGTGTCAATAAAGAGACCCAGTACTTC.

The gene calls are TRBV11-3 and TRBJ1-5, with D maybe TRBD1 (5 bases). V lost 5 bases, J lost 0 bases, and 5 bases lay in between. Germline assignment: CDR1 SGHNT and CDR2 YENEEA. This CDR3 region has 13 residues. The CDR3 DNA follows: TGTGCCAGCAGCAGGGGTAGCAATCAGCCCCAGCATTTT. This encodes CASSRGSNQPQHF.